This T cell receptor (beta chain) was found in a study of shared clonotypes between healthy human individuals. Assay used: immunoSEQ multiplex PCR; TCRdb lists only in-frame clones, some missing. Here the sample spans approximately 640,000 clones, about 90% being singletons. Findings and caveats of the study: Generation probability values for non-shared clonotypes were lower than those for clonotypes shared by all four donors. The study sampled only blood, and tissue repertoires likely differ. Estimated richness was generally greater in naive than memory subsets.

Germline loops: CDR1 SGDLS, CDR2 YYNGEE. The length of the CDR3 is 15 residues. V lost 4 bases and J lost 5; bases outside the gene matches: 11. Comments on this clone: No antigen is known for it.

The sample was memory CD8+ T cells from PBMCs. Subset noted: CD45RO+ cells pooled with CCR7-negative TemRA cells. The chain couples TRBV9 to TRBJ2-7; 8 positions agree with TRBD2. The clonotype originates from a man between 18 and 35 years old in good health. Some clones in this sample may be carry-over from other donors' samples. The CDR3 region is CASSREGPLRDEQYF. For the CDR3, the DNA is TGTGCCAGCAGCCGGGAGGGCCCCTTACGGGACGAGCAGTACTTC.